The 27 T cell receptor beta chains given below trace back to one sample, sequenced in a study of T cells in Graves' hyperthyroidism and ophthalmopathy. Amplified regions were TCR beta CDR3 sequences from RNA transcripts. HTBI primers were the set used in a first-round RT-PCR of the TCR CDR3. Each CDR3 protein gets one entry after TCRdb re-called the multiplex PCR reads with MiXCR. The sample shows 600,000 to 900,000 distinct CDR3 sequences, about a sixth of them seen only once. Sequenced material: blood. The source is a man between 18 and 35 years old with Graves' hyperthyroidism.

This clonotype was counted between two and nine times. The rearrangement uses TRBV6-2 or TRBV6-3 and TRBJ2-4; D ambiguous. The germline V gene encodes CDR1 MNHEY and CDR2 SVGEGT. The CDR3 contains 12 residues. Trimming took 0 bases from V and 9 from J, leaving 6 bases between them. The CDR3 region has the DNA TGTGCCAGCAGTTACTCCCCGCGCATTCAGTACTTC. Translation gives CASSYSPRIQYF.

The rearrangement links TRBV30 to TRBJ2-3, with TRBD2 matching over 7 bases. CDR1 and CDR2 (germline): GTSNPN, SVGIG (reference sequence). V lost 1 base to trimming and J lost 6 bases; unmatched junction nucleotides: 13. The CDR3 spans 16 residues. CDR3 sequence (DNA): TGTGCCTGGAGTGCAGGGAGGGTGACTCTGTGGGATACGCAGTATTTT. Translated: CAWSAGRVTLWDTQYF.

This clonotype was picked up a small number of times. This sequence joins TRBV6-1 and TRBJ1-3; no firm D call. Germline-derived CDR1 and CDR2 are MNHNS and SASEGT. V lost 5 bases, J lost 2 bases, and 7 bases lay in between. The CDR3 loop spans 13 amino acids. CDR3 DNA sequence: TGTGCCAGCAGTCCGGGTACTGGAAACACCATATATTTT. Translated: CASSPGTGNTIYF.

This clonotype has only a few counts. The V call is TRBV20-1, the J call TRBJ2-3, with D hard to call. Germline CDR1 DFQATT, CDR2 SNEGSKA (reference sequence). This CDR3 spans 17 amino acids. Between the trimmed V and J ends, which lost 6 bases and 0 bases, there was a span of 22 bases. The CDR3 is CSAPGPVLSVSTDTQYF. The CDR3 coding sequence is TGCAGTGCGCCCGGACCCGTTCTATCTGTTAGCACAGATACGCAGTATTTT.

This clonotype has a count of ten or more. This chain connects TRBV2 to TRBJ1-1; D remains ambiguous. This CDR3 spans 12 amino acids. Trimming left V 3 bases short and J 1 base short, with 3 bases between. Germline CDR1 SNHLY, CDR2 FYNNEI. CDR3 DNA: TGTGCCAGCAGTGACCCGAACACTGAAGCTTTCTTT. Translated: CASSDPNTEAFF.

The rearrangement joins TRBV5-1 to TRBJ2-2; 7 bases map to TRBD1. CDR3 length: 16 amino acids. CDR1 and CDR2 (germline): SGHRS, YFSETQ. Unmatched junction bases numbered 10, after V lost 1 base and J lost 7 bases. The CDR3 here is CASSLKEGGYSGELFF. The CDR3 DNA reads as TGCGCCAGCAGCTTGAAAGAAGGGGGCTACAGCGGGGAGCTGTTTTTT.

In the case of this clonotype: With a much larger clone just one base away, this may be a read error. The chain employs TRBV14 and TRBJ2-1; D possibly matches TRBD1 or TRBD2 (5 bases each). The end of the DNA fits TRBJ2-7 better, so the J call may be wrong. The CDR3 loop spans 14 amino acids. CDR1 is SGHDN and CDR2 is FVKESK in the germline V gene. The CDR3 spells CASSQVGVGNEQYF. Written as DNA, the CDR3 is TGTGCCAGCAGCCAAGTGGGGGTAGGCAATGAGCAGTACTTC.

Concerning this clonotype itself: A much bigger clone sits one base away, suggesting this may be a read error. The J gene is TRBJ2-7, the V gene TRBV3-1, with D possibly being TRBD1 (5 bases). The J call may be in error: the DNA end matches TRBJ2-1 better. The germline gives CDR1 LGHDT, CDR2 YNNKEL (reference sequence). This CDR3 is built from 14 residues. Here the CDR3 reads CASSQDQGSYEQFF. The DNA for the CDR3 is TGTGCCAGCAGCCAAGATCAGGGAAGCTACGAGCAGTTCTTC.

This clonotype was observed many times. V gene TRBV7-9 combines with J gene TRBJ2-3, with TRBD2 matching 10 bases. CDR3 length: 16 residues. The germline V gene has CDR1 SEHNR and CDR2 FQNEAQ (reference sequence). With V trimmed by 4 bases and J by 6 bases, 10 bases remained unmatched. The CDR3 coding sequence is TGTGCCAGCAGCTGGATTTCGCTAGCGGGAGCGGATACGCAGTATTTT. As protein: CASSWISLAGADTQYF. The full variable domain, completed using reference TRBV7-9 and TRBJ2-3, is DTGVSQNPRHKITKRGQNVTFRCDPISEHNRLYWYRQTLGQGPEFLTYFQNEAQLEKSRLLSDRFSAERPKGSFSTLEIQRTEQGDSAMYLCASSWISLAGADTQYFGPGTRLTVL.

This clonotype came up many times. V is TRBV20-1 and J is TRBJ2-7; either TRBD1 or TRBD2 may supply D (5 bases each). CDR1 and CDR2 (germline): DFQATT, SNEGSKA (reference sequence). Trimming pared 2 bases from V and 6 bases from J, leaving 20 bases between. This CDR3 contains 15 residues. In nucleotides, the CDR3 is TGCAGTGCTAGAAAATTAGGGGAAAATCGGGGCGAGCAGTACTTC. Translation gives CSARKLGENRGEQYF.

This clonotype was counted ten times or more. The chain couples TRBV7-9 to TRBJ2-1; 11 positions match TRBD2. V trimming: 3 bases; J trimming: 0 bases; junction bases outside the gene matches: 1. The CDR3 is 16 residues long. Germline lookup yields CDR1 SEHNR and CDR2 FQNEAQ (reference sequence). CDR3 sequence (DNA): TGTGCCAGCAGCTTGGGACTAGCGGCCTCCTACAATGAGCAGTTCTTC. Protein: CASSLGLAASYNEQFF. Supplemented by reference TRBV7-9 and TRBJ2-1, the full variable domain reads DTGVSQNPRHKITKRGQNVTFRCDPISEHNRLYWYRQTLGQGPEFLTYFQNEAQLEKSRLLSDRFSAERPKGSFSTLEIQRTEQGDSAMYLCASSLGLAASYNEQFFGPGTRLTVL.

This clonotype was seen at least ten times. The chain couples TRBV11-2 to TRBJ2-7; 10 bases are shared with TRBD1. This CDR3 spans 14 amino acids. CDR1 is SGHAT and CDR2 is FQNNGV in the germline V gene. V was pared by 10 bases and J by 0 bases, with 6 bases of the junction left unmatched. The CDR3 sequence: CATGQGVISYEQYF. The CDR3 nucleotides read TGTGCCACCGGACAGGGGGTGATCTCCTACGAGCAGTACTTC.

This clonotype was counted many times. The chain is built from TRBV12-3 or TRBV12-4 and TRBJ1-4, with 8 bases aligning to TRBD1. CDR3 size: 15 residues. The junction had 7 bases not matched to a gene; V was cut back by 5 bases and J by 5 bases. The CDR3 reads CASSPRTGINEKLFF. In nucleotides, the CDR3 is TGTGCCAGCAGTCCCCGGACAGGGATAAATGAAAAACTGTTTTTT.

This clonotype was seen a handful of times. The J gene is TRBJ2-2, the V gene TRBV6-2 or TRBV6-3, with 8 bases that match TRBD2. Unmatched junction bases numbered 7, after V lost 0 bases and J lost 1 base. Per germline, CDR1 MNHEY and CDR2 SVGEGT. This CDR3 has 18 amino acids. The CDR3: CASSYSMEREMNTGELFF. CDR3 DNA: TGTGCCAGCAGTTACTCGATGGAGCGGGAGATGAACACCGGGGAGCTGTTTTTT.

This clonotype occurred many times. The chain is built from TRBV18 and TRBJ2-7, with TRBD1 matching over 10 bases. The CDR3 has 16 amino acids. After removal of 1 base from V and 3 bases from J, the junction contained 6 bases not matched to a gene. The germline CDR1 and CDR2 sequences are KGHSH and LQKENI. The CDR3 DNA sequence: TGTGCCAGCTCACCACAGGCGGGACAGGGGATCTACGAGCAGTACTTC. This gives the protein CASSPQAGQGIYEQYF.

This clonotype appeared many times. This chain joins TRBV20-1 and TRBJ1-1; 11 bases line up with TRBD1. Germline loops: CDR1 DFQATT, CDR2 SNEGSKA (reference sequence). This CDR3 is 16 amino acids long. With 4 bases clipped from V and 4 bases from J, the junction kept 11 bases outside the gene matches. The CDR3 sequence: CSATPDRGPGITEAFF. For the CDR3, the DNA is TGCAGTGCTACCCCGGACAGGGGGCCGGGTATCACTGAAGCTTTCTTT.

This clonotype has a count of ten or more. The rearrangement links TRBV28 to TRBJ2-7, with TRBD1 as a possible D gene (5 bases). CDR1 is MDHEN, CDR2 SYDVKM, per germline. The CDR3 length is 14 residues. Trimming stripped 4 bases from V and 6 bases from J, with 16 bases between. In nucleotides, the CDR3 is TGTGCCAGCAGTTGGGGCCTCGCCAGGGCCGAGCAGTACTTC. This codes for CASSWGLARAEQYF.

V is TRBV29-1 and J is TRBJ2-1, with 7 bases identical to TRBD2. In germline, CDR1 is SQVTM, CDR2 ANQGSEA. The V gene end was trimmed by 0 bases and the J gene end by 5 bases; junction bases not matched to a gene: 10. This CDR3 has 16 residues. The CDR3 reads CSVEDLHRGTNNEQFF. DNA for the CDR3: TGCAGCGTTGAAGATCTTCACCGGGGGACTAACAATGAGCAGTTCTTC.

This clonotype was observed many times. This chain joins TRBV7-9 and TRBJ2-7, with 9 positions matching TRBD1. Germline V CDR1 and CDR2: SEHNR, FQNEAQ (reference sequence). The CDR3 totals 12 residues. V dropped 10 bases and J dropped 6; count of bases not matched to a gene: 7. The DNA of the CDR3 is TGTGCCACCCGGGACAGGGCCTCCGAGCAGTACTTC. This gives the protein CATRDRASEQYF.

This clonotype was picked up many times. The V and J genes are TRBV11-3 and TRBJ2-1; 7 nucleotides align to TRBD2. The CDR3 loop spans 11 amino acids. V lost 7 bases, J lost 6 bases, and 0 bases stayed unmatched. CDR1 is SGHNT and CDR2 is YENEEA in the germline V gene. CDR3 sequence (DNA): TGTGCCAGCAAGCGGGGCAATGAGCAGTTCTTC. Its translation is CASKRGNEQFF.

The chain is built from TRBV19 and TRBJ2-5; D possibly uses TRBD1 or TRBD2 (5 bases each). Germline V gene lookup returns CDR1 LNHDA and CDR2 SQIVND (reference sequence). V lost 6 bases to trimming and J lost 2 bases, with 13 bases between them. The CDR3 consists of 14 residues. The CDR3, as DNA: TGTGCCAGTAGGGCCCGGGACGGGCAAGAGACCCAGTACTTC. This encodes CASRARDGQETQYF. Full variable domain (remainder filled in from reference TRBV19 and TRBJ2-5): DGGITQSPKYLFRKEGQNVTLSCEQNLNHDAMYWYRQDPGQGLRLIYYSQIVNDFQKGDIAEGYSVSREKKESFPLTVTSAQKNPTAFYLCASRARDGQETQYFGPGTRLLVL.

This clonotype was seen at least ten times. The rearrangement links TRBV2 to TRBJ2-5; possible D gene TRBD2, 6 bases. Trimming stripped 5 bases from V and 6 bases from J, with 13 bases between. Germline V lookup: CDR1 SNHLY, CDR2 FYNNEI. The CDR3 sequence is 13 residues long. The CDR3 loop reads CASSPGVRQTQYF. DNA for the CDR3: TGTGCCAGCAGTCCGGGGGTAAGGCAGACCCAGTACTTC.

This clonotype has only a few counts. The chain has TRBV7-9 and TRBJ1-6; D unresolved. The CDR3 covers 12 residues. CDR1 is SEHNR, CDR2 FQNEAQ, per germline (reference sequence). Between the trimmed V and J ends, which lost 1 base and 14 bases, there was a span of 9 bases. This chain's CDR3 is CASSLEIGTLHF. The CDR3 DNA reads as TGTGCCAGCAGCTTAGAAATCGGAACCCTCCACTTT. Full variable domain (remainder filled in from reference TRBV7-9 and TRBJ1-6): DTGVSQNPRHKITKRGQNVTFRCDPISEHNRLYWYRQTLGQGPEFLTYFQNEAQLEKSRLLSDRFSAERPKGSFSTLEIQRTEQGDSAMYLCASSLEIGTLHFGNGTRLTVT.

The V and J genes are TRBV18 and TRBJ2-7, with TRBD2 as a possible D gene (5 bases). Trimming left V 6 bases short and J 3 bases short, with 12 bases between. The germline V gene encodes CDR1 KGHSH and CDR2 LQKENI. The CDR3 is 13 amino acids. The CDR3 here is CASSRGGRYEQYF. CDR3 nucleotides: TGTGCCAGCTCCCGCGGAGGCCGCTACGAGCAGTACTTC.

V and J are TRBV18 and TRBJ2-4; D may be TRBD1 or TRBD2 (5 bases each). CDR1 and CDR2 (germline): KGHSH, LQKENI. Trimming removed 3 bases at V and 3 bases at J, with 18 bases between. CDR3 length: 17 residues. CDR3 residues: CASSPSTVGVVKNIQYF. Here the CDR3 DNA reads TGTGCCAGCTCACCCTCGACAGTGGGGGTGGTCAAAAACATTCAGTACTTC. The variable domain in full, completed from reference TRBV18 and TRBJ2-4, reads NAGVMQNPRHLVRRRGQEARLRCSPMKGHSHVYWYRQLPEEGLKFMVYLQKENIIDESGMPKERFSAEFPKEGPSILRIQQVVRGDSAAYFCASSPSTVGVVKNIQYFGAGTRLSVL.

In DNA form, the CDR3 reads TGTGCCAGAACCGGGACAGTGACCCCAGAGGGAACCTACGAGCAGTACTTC. Its protein is CARTGTVTPEGTYEQYF. The V gene is TRBV9, the J gene TRBJ2-7, with 7 bases identical to TRBD1. With V trimmed by 8 bases and J by 2 bases, 19 bases remained unmatched. This CDR3 is built from 17 residues. Per the germline V gene, CDR1 is SGDLS and CDR2 is YYNGEE.

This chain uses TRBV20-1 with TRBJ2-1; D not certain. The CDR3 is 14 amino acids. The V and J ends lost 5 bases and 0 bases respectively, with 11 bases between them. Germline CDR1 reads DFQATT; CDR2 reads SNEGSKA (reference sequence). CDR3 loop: CSAQTPSSYNEQFF. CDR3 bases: TGCAGTGCTCAGACTCCAAGCTCCTACAATGAGCAGTTCTTC.